This T cell receptor beta chain emerged from a study of shared clonotypes between healthy human individuals. V shed 6 bases and J 0 bases; nucleotides not matched to a gene: 7. This CDR3 spans 15 amino acids. Germline-derived CDR1 and CDR2 are SNHLY and FYNNEI. Assay execution proceeded at the deep level. Tens of thousands of T cell genomes (roughly 190 ng DNA) went into each sorted-subset replicate. Only in-frame clones appear in the TCRdb table, and some are missing; sequencing was by immunoSEQ multiplex PCR. The sample shows about 2 million clones, over 85% of them seen only once. CD8 cells classed as naive were CD45RO-negative and positively selected for CCR7, excluding terminally differentiated effector memory CD45RA+ cells.

The TCR originated in a man between 18 and 29 years old in good health. The sequenced material came from naive CD8+ T cells sorted from blood. This chain uses TRBV2 with TRBJ2-7; 8 bases line up with TRBD1. The DNA for the CDR3 is TGTGCCAGCAGCCCCGACAGGGGTACCTCCTACGAGCAGTACTTC. It yields the protein CASSPDRGTSYEQYF.